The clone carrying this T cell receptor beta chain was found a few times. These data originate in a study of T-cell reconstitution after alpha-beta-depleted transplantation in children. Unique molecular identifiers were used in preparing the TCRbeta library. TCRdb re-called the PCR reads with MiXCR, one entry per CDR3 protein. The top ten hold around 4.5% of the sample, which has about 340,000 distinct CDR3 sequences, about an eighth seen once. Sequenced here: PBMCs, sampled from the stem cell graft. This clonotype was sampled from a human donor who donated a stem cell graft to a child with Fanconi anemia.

The CDR3 sequence: CSATSTSAGTQYF. In DNA form, the CDR3 reads TGCAGTGCTACTTCGACTAGCGCGGGGACCCAGTACTTC. The chain has TRBV20-1 and TRBJ2-5, with 8 positions matching TRBD2. V was pared by 4 bases and J by 7 bases, with 8 bases of the junction left unmatched. The V gene's germline CDR1 is DFQATT and CDR2 SNEGSKA (reference sequence). The CDR3 totals 13 residues.